The 4 T cell receptor beta chains in this list originate from one sample, sequenced in a study of blood T cell repertoires in COVID-19. The table came from immunoSEQ multiplex PCR; TCRdb's copy has only in-frame clones and leaves some out. The sample includes 190,000 or so clones, roughly 89% of them seen just once. The sequenced sample was PBMCs or T cells enriched from blood (not recorded which). The origin of the receptors is a man aged 18 to 30 with acute COVID-19.

V is TRBV19 and J is TRBJ1-1; 12 nucleotides line up with TRBD1. In germline, CDR1 is LNHDA, CDR2 SQIVND (reference sequence). The CDR3 is made up of 18 amino acids. J gave up 7 bases and V 4 bases, and 16 bases lay outside the gene matches. This chain's CDR3 is CASSTGQGAVLSPGEAFF. CDR3 bases: TGTGCCAGTAGTACGGGACAGGGGGCGGTTTTGTCCCCCGGTGAAGCTTTCTTT.

This clone has a handful of counts. The chain combines TRBV6-2 or TRBV6-3 with TRBJ2-7; 9 bases are shared with TRBD2. Germline trimming cut 5 bases from V and 3 bases from J; bases unmatched to any gene: 14. The germline V gene has CDR1 MNHEY and CDR2 SVGEGT. The length of the CDR3 is 17 residues. Here the CDR3 reads CASSQSSSSGVIYEQYF. CDR3 in DNA: TGTGCCAGCAGTCAATCTTCCTCTAGCGGGGTCATCTACGAGCAGTACTTC.

This clone appeared once. This sequence joins TRBV21-1 and TRBJ1-4. TRBV21-1 is tagged as a pseudogene. This CDR3 is built from 16 residues. The CDR3: CASSKKTRGTDEKLFF. For the CDR3, the DNA is TGTGCCAGCAGCAAAAAAACGCGGGGAACCGATGAAAAACTGTTTTTT.

The table lists this clone with a count of one. The chain has TRBV6-1 and TRBJ2-1, with 10 bases fitting TRBD2. Germline V lookup: CDR1 MNHNS, CDR2 SASEGT. J gave up 4 bases and V 3 bases, and 9 bases lay outside the gene matches. The CDR3 sequence is 17 residues long. In nucleotides, the CDR3 is TGTGCCAGCAGTGAGATGCCTGGACTAGCGGTATACAATGAGCAGTTCTTC. This gives the protein CASSEMPGLAVYNEQFF.